This TCR beta chain is from a study of CD8+ T cells in alopecia areata. Background on the study: Among treated patients, oral tofacitinib was administered at 5 to 10 mg twice daily.

Germline CDR1 and CDR2: SQVTM and ANQGSEA. CDR3 length equals 12 residues. The ends were cut back, 3 bases at V and 0 bases at J, with 5 bases in the middle. Regarding treatment: oral pan-JAK inhibitor, 5-10 mg twice daily. Peripheral blood and lesional scalp punch biopsies were taken from alopecia areata patients. After isolation, RNA underwent reverse transcription to generate cDNA as the sequencing template. Profiled with immunoSEQ multiplex PCR; TCRdb holds only in-frame clones, not every one. The sample contains about 120,000 clones, 60% to 65% of which appear only once. Regarding this clone: Antigen specificity is unknown.

General study findings and limits: Relative to mice, TCR sharing across patients was less clear, a difference possibly HLA-related.

This receptor was taken from a human donor with alopecia areata. The starting material was CD4+ T cells sorted from blood, obtained at week 4, from a patient treated with tofacitinib. The V call is TRBV29-1, the J call TRBJ1-1; D gene uncertain. CDR3: CSVDPMNTEAFF. CDR3 in DNA: TGCAGCGTTGACCCGATGAACACTGAAGCTTTCTTT.